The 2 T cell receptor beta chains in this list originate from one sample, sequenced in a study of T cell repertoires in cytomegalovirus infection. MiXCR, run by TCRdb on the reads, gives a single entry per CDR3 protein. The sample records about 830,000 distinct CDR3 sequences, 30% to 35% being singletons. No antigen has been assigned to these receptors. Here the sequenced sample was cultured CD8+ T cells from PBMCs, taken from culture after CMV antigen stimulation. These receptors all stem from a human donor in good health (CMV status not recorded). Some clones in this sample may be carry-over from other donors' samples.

The DNA for the CDR3 is TGTGCCACCAGCTCCTCGGGCGGCCAGATTGAGTACTTC. It is translated as CATSSSGGQIEYF. V and J are TRBV15 and TRBJ2-5; D not resolved. The germline gives CDR1 LNHNV, CDR2 YYDKDF (reference sequence). V was cut by 5 bases and J by 12 bases, with 19 bases left in between. CDR3 length: 13 residues.

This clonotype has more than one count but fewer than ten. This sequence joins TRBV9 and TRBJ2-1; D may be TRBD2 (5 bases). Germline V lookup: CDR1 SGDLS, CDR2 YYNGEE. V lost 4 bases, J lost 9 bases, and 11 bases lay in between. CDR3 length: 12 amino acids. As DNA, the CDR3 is TGTGCCAGCAGCCCCGCCCGGGGTGAGCAGTTCTTC. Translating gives CASSPARGEQFF.